These 17 T cell receptor beta chains were sequenced from one sample in a study of cytomegalovirus exposure and HLA in healthy donors. This table comes from immunoSEQ multiplex PCR, and its TCRdb copy is limited to in-frame clones, with some not included. This repertoire shows about 79,000 clones, approximately 93% found once; its top ten account for around 3.5%. Specimen: PBMCs. The receptors come from a woman aged 25 to 45 in good health and CMV-seronegative.

The chain uses TRBV18 and TRBJ2-5; 10 bases are a match to TRBD1. CDR1 KGHSH and CDR2 LQKENI come from the germline V gene. The CDR3 is 15 amino acids. J gave up 1 base and V 3 bases, and 2 bases lay outside the gene matches. This CDR3 is CASSPGQGRQETQYF. The CDR3 DNA reads as TGTGCCAGCTCACCGGGACAGGGGCGCCAAGAGACCCAGTACTTC.

The chain links TRBV5-6 to TRBJ1-1, with a weak D call TRBD1 (6 bases). The ends were cut back, 0 bases at V and 6 bases at J, with 15 bases in the middle. Germline V gives CDR1 SGHDT, CDR2 YYEEEE. The CDR3 loop spans 15 amino acids. The CDR3 protein is CASSLDYRSGAEAFF. Here the CDR3 DNA reads TGTGCCAGCAGCTTGGATTACAGGTCAGGGGCTGAAGCTTTCTTT.

The chain uses TRBV6-1 and TRBJ1-5; no clear D. V lost 7 bases, J lost 4 bases, and 11 bases lay in between. The germline CDR1 and CDR2 sequences are MNHNS and SASEGT. This CDR3 spans 13 amino acids. The CDR3 here is CASTPAVNQPQHF. CDR3 in DNA: TGTGCCAGCACCCCGGCGGTAAATCAGCCCCAGCATTTT.

The genes are TRBV20-1 and TRBJ1-2; weak D call: TRBD1 (6 bases). Germline V gene lookup returns CDR1 DFQATT and CDR2 SNEGSKA (reference sequence). This CDR3 contains 11 residues. The CDR3 nucleotides are TGCCTGACTAACAGGGATTATGGCTACACCTTC. It specifies CLTNRDYGYTF.

The V gene is TRBV14, the J gene TRBJ1-2; D is perhaps TRBD1 (5 bases). Per the germline V gene, CDR1 is SGHDN and CDR2 is FVKESK. Trimming shortened V by 3 bases and J by 0 bases, and 5 bases separated the two germline ends. The CDR3 has 13 residues. The CDR3 here is CASSQTANYGYTF. The CDR3 coding sequence is TGTGCCAGCAGCCAGACAGCTAACTATGGCTACACCTTC.

V usage is TRBV4-1 and J usage is TRBJ2-1; D might be TRBD2 (7 bases). Trimming pared 1 base from V and 2 bases from J, leaving 12 bases between. Germline CDR1 is MGHRA and CDR2 is YSYEKL. The CDR3 is 16 amino acids. This CDR3 is CASSQGMGGPYNEQFF. The CDR3 region has the DNA TGCGCCAGCAGCCAAGGAATGGGGGGGCCCTACAATGAGCAGTTCTTC.

The chain is built from TRBV27 and TRBJ2-2; 9 nucleotides agree with TRBD1. The CDR3 consists of 13 residues. Germline loops: CDR1 MNHEY, CDR2 SMNVEV (reference sequence). After removal of 6 bases from V and 6 bases from J, the junction contained 2 bases not matched to a gene. CDR3 protein: CASRRQGAGELFF. The CDR3 nucleotides are TGTGCCAGCAGGAGACAGGGGGCCGGGGAGCTGTTTTTT.

The chain carries TRBV4-3 and TRBJ2-7; D is unclear. The germline V and J ends were trimmed by 0 bases and 3 bases, with 9 bases remaining between them. CDR3 length: 14 residues. Germline CDR1 and CDR2: LGHNA and YSLEER. DNA for the CDR3: TGCGCCAGCAGCCAAGATGCAGGTCGCTACGAGCAGTACTTC. Its protein is CASSQDAGRYEQYF.

The chain couples TRBV7-2 to TRBJ2-1; 7 bases map to TRBD2. The length of the CDR3 is 15 residues. J was trimmed by 1 base and V by 6 bases; bases with no gene match: 6. Germline CDR1 SGHTA, CDR2 FQGNSA. The CDR3 DNA follows: TGTGCCAGCAGGCCAGCGGGGATTTCCTACAATGAGCAGTTCTTC. Translating gives CASRPAGISYNEQFF. Using reference TRBV7-2 and TRBJ2-1 for the parts outside the CDR3, the full variable domain is GAGVSQSPSNKVTEKGKDVELRCDPISGHTALYWYRQSLGQGLEFLIYFQGNSAPDKSGLPSDRFSAERTGGSVSTLTIQRTQQEDSAVYLCASRPAGISYNEQFFGPGTRLTVL.

The chain is built from TRBV7-9 and TRBJ1-2; D call uncertain. The CDR3 runs 14 residues. The germline CDR1 and CDR2 sequences are SEHNR and FQNEAQ (reference sequence). Trimming shortened V by 4 bases and J by 0 bases, and 9 bases separated the two germline ends. CDR3 nucleotides: TGTGCCAGCAGCTCGCACGGAGCTAACTATGGCTACACCTTC. Its translation: CASSSHGANYGYTF.

The chain uses TRBV27 and TRBJ1-1; tentatively, D is TRBD1 (6 bases). Deletions cut 6 bases from V and 5 bases from J, with 10 bases between. The CDR3 sequence is 12 residues long. Germline V CDR1 and CDR2: MNHEY, SMNVEV (reference sequence). The CDR3 DNA reads TGTGCCAGCAGCAAGGGGGGGACTGAAGCTTTCTTT. It encodes CASSKGGTEAFF.

The chain recombines TRBV4-3 with TRBJ1-1; the D gene is possibly TRBD1 (6 bases). From germline, CDR1 is LGHNA and CDR2 YSLEER. Between the trimmed V and J ends, which lost 0 bases and 5 bases, there was a span of 10 bases. The CDR3 has 14 residues. The CDR3 is CASSQDRGGTEAFF. The CDR3 nucleotides read TGCGCCAGCAGCCAAGACAGGGGAGGGACTGAAGCTTTCTTT.

This chain uses TRBV2 with TRBJ1-1; 7 bases fit TRBD1. Per germline, CDR1 SNHLY and CDR2 FYNNEI. J was trimmed by 8 bases and V by 6 bases; bases with no gene match: 6. CDR3 length: 12 residues. The CDR3 bases are TGTGCCAGCAGAAAAGAGGACAGGGAAGCTTTCTTT. Translation gives CASRKEDREAFF.

The rearrangement uses TRBV30 and TRBJ2-5, with 7 bases aligning to TRBD2. J was trimmed by 2 bases and V by 4 bases; bases with no gene match: 10. In germline, CDR1 is GTSNPN, CDR2 SVGIG (reference sequence). The CDR3 covers 15 residues. The CDR3 coding sequence is TGTGCCTGGAAGACGTTAGCGGGCCCTCAAGAGACCCAGTACTTC. It yields the protein CAWKTLAGPQETQYF.

This clone occurred once. The chain joins TRBV29-1 to TRBJ2-2; maybe TRBD1 (5 bases). The CDR3 consists of 14 residues. Trimming stripped 4 bases from V and 2 bases from J, with 11 bases between. Germline V gene sequence: CDR1 SQVTM, CDR2 ANQGSEA. The CDR3 loop reads CSVVGATNTGELFF. The CDR3 nucleotides are TGCAGCGTTGTAGGGGCTACCAACACCGGGGAGCTGTTTTTT.

The chain employs TRBV4-2 and TRBJ2-1; 8 bases align to TRBD2. CDR3 length: 14 amino acids. The germline V gene encodes CDR1 LGHNA and CDR2 YNFKEQ. V was clipped by 0 bases and J by 10 bases; unmatched bases: 5. The chain's CDR3 is CASSQDGASGEQFF. The CDR3 DNA reads as TGTGCCAGCAGCCAAGATGGGGCTAGCGGGGAGCAGTTCTTC.

The V call is TRBV27, the J call TRBJ1-1, with TRBD1 matching over 11 bases. Per germline, CDR1 MNHEY and CDR2 SMNVEV (reference sequence). There are 16 residues in the CDR3. With 5 bases clipped from V and 1 base from J, the junction kept 6 bases outside the gene matches. The CDR3 DNA sequence: TGTGCCAGCAGTCCCCGGACAGGGGGCTCGAACACTGAAGCTTTCTTT. Translated: CASSPRTGGSNTEAFF.